Presented here are 2 T cell receptor beta chains from one specimen sequenced in a study of shared clonotypes between healthy human individuals. Repertoires were generated with immunoSEQ multiplex PCR, while TCRdb's copy carries only in-frame clones and drops some. The data show 2 million to 2.5 million clones, more than 85% seen once. The sample taken for sequencing was naive CD4+ T cells from PBMCs. Documented subset: CD45RA+ positively selected. The receptor set was obtained from a man aged 18 to 30 in good health. Some clones in this sample may be carry-over from other donors' samples.

The genes are TRBV6-5 and TRBJ1-2, with TRBD1 matching 7 bases. Germline assignment: CDR1 MNHEY and CDR2 SVGAGI. This CDR3 comprises 15 residues. The V gene end was trimmed by 2 bases and the J gene end by 6 bases; junction bases not matched to a gene: 9. The CDR3: CASSYTRQGDHGYTF. In nucleotides, the CDR3 is TGTGCCAGCAGTTACACAAGACAGGGCGACCATGGCTACACCTTC.

V and J are TRBV29-1 and TRBJ2-3, with a possible D match to TRBD2 (6 bases). Trimming removed 7 bases at V and 0 bases at J, with 11 bases between. CDR3 length: 13 amino acids. The V gene's germline CDR1 is SQVTM and CDR2 ANQGSEA. The CDR3 DNA reads TGCAGCGCGGGACTCATGAGCACAGATACGCAGTATTTT. Its protein product is CSAGLMSTDTQYF.